One and the same sample provided the 6 T cell receptor beta chains below, sequenced in a study of CD8+CD57+ T cells in acquired aplastic anemia. Profiles of TCR beta VDJ and CDR3 were generated from a genomic DNA template. MiXCR, run by TCRdb on the reads, gives a single entry per CDR3 protein. The data show 400,000 to 600,000 distinct CDR3 sequences, more than 25% seen once. Flow cytometry had shown expanded CD8+CD57+ cells in the patients chosen for sequencing. Input material: sorted CD4+, CD8+, or CD8+CD57+ T cells (not recorded which) from PBMCs. The receptor set was obtained from a human donor with aplastic anemia.

This clonotype was seen more than once but under ten times. The rearrangement uses TRBV6-2 or TRBV6-3 and TRBJ2-7; a possible D gene is TRBD1 (6 bases). The CDR3 has 16 residues. Germline CDR1 MNHEY, CDR2 SVGEGT. Deletions cut 0 bases from V and 2 bases from J, with 14 bases between. As DNA, the CDR3 is TGTGCCAGCAGTTACTCGACAGGTTTTGGAGCCTACGAGCAGTACTTC. Translating it yields CASSYSTGFGAYEQYF.

This clonotype was seen many times. This chain joins TRBV19 and TRBJ2-3; D not certain. Germline CDR1 is LNHDA and CDR2 is SQIVND (reference sequence). V lost 8 bases and J lost 6, with 6 bases in between. The CDR3 is 10 residues long. Here the CDR3 DNA reads TGTGCCAGTTCCTCGGATACGCAGTATTTT. Protein: CASSSDTQYF.

This clonotype was recorded many times. The chain combines TRBV19 with TRBJ1-2; D perhaps matches TRBD1 (6 bases). The CDR3 covers 15 residues. From germline, CDR1 is LNHDA and CDR2 SQIVND (reference sequence). The V end was cut by 1 base, the J end by 8 bases, with 17 bases between. The CDR3 coding sequence is TGTGCCAGTAGTATAGCCCGACTTAAGGGGGACGGCTACACCTTC. Translated, it gives CASSIARLKGDGYTF.

The rearrangement links TRBV12-3 or TRBV12-4 to TRBJ2-1; 10 bases match TRBD2. After removal of 6 bases from V and 8 bases from J, the junction contained 7 bases not matched to a gene. This CDR3 comprises 14 residues. The CDR3 coding sequence is TGTGCCAGCAGCCGGACTAGCGGTACGGATGAGCAGTTCTTC. This gives the protein CASSRTSGTDEQFF.

This clonotype was recorded many times. This chain uses TRBV6-1 with TRBJ1-2, with a tentative D call TRBD1 (5 bases). V was trimmed by 6 bases and J by 4 bases, leaving 18 bases between them. Germline CDR1 and CDR2: MNHNS and SASEGT. This CDR3 is 15 amino acids long. CDR3 nucleotide sequence: TGTGCCAGCAGCCGCACCCGGGACGGCCCCTATGGCTACACCTTC. Residues: CASSRTRDGPYGYTF.

This clonotype was observed many times. CDR3 loop: CSARDSTSSYNSPLHF. Written as DNA, the CDR3 is TGCAGTGCTAGAGATAGCACAAGCTCCTATAATTCACCCCTCCACTTT. The chain uses TRBV20-1 and TRBJ1-6; the D is unclear. Between the trimmed V and J ends, which lost 0 bases and 0 bases, there was a span of 9 bases. The CDR3 contains 16 residues. Germline V lookup: CDR1 DFQATT, CDR2 SNEGSKA (reference sequence).